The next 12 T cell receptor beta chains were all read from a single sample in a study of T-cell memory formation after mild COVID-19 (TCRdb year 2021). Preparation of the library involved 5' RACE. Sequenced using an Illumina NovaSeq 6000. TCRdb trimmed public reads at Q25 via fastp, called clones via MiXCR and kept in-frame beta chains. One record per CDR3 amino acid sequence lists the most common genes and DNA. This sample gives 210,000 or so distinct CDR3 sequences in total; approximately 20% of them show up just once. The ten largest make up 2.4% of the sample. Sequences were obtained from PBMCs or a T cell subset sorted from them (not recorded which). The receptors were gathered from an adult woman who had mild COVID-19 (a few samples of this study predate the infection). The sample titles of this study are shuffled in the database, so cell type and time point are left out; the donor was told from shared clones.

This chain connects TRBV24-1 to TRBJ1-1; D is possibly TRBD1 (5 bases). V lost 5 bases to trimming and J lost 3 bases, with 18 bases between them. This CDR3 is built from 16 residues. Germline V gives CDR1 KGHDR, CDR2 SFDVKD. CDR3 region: CATSVLPRDFDTEAFF. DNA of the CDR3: TGTGCCACCAGTGTTTTACCCCGGGACTTCGACACTGAAGCTTTCTTT.

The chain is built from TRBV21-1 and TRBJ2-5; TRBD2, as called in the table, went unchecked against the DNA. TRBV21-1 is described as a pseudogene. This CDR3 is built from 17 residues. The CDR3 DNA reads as TGTGCCAGCAGCAAAGGGCCCCTAGGGGAGGGAGGAGAGACCCAGTACTTC. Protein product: CASSKGPLGEGGETQYF.

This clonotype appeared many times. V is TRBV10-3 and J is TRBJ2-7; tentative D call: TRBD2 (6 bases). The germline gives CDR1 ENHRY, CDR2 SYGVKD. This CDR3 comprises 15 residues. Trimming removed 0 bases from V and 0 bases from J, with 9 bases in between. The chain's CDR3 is CAISESGGSSYEQYF. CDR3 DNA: TGTGCCATCAGTGAGTCTGGGGGGAGCTCCTACGAGCAGTACTTC.

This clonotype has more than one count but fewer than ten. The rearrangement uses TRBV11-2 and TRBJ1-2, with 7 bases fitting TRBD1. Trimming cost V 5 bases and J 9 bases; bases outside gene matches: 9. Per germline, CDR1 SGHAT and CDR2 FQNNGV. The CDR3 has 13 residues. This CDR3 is CASSPRDSSSYTF. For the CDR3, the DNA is TGTGCCAGCAGCCCACGGGACAGTTCGAGCTACACCTTC.

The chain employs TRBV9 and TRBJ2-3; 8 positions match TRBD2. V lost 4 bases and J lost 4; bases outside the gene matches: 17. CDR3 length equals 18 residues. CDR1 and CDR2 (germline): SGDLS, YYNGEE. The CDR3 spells CASSSSPGGGAWADTQYF. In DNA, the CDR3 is TGTGCCAGCAGCTCCAGCCCGGGAGGGGGGGCCTGGGCAGATACGCAGTATTTT.

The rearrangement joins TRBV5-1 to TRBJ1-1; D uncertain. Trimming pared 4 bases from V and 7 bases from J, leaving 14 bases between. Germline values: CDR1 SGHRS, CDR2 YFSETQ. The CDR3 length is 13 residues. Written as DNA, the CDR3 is TGCGCCAGCAGCGTAGACCGTGGTGGTGAAGCTTTCTTT. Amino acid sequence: CASSVDRGGEAFF.

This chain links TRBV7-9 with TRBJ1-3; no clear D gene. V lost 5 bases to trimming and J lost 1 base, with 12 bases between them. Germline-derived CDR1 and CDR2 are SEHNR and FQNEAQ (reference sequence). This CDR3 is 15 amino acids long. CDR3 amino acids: CASSQGSDSGNTIYF. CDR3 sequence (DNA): TGTGCCAGCAGCCAAGGATCTGATTCTGGAAACACCATATATTTT.

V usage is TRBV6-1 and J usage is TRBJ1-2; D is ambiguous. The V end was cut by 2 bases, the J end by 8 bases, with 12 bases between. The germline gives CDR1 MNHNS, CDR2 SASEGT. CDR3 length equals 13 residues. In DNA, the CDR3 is TGTGCCAGCAGTGAATTAGTGGGGAACGGCTACACCTTC. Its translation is CASSELVGNGYTF.

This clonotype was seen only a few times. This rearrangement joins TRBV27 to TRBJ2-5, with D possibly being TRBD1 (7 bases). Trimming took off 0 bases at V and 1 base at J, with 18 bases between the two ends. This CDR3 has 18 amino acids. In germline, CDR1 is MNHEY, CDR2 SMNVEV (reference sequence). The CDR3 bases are TGTGCCAGCAGTTTATCCAGGTTACCAGGGGGACTCCAAGAGACCCAGTACTTC. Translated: CASSLSRLPGGLQETQYF.

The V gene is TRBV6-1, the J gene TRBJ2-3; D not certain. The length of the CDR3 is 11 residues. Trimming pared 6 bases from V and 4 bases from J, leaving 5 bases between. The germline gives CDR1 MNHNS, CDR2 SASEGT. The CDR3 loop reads CASSTSDTQYF. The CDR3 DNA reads TGTGCCAGCAGCACGTCAGATACGCAGTATTTT.

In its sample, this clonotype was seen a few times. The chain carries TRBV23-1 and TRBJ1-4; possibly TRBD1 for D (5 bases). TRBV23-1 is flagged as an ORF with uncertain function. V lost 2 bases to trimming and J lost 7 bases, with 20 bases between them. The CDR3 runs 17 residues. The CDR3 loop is CASSQPARGLGSEKLFF. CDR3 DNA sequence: TGCGCCAGCAGTCAACCTGCAAGGGGTTTGGGGAGTGAAAAACTGTTTTTT.

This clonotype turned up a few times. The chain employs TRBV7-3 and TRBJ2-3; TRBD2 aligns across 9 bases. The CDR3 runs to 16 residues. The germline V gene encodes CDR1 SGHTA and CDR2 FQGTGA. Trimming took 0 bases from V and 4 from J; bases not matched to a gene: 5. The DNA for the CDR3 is TGTGCCAGCAGCTTAACAGCGGGAGGTCTTGCAGATACGCAGTATTTT. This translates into CASSLTAGGLADTQYF.